This TCR beta chain was documented in a study of early T cells in non-severe SARS-CoV-2 infection. V lost 1 base, J lost 2 bases, and 14 bases lay in between. From germline, CDR1 is DFQATT and CDR2 SNEGSKA (reference sequence). This CDR3 has 15 amino acids. Tagging with unique molecular identifiers was applied to individual cDNA molecules. TCRdb re-derived calls from the 5' RACE reads in MiXCR, one entry per CDR3 protein. The sample includes approximately 99,000 distinct CDR3 sequences, about 12% of them seen just once. This chain connects TRBV20-1 to TRBJ1-2; weak D call: TRBD1 (5 bases). The receptor was isolated from an adult who was a healthcare worker with PCR-confirmed SARS-CoV-2 infection or an uninfected control (not recorded which). Source material: whole blood. The CDR3 DNA follows: TGCAGTGCTAGAGCCCGGGGCAGGTTGAACTATGGCTACACCTTC. This translates into CSARARGRLNYGYTF.